Included here is one T cell receptor (beta chain) sequence, with context. The source of the sample is a study of technical replicates of blood from several donors. CDR1 is MGHRA, CDR2 YSYEKL, per germline. The CDR3 length is 19 residues. V shed 3 bases, J shed 2 bases, and the junction held 12 bases outside the gene matches. Here immunoSEQ multiplex PCR was the method, and the copy in TCRdb shows in-frame clones only, minus some. This table holds under 95,000 clones, roughly 94% found once. The clonotype originates from a human donor in good health. The genes are TRBV4-1 and TRBJ2-1; 11 bases agree with TRBD2. Sequencing used T cells isolated from PBMCs. The CDR3 is CASSHRVWLAGGPYNEQFF. The CDR3 DNA is TGCGCCAGCAGCCACAGGGTTTGGTTAGCGGGAGGGCCCTACAATGAGCAGTTCTTC.